These 8 T cell receptor beta chains originate from one sample sequenced in a study of kidney transplant recipient with SARS-CoV-2 infection. Each CDR3 protein is one row after TCRdb ran MiXCR on the reads. There are 200,000 to 300,000 distinct CDR3 sequences in the sample; 29% occur only once, and almost 7.5% lies in the top ten. The specimen was a blood sample, collected at baseline and on day 111 from a kidney transplant recipient. These receptors came from a male patient aged 25 to 39 who had COVID-19 and was a kidney transplant recipient. Some T cells may be graft donor cells.

Remarks on this clonotype: A clone one base away is much larger, so this may be a read error. V gene TRBV6-5 combines with J gene TRBJ2-5, with 7 bases aligning to TRBD2. This CDR3 is built from 14 residues. Germline values: CDR1 MNHEY, CDR2 SVGAGI. The CDR3 loop reads CDSSYSWGGETQYF. CDR3 coding DNA: TGTGACAGCAGTTACTCGTGGGGGGGAGAGACCCAGTACTTC.

This clonotype came up many times. The chain has TRBV3-1 and TRBJ1-1; D gene unclear. The CDR3 runs 17 residues. V dropped 5 bases and J dropped 4 bases, with 23 bases sitting between them. Germline loops: CDR1 LGHDT, CDR2 YNNKEL (reference sequence). The CDR3 is CASSCDSPISIRTEAFF. The CDR3 coding sequence is TGTGCCAGCAGCTGCGATAGTCCCATTTCAATTCGCACTGAAGCTTTCTTT.

Worth noting for this clonotype: One base away lies a much larger clone, so this may be a sequencing read error. V usage is TRBV7-9 and J usage is TRBJ1-2; D ambiguous. This CDR3 contains 17 residues. CDR1 and CDR2 (germline): SEHNR, FQNEAQ (reference sequence). V was cut by 3 bases and J by 4 bases, with 21 bases left in between. CDR3 residues: CASSFKGSHGKTYGYTF. Written as DNA, the CDR3 is TGTGCCAGCAGCTTTAAGGGATCCCATGGAAAGACCTATGGCTACACCTTC.

A remark on this clonotype: A far larger clone is one base from this, pointing to a likely read error. The V call is TRBV7-9, the J call TRBJ1-1; D not resolved. The CDR3 extends over 13 amino acids. Germline CDR1 is SEHNR and CDR2 is FQNEAQ (reference sequence). In DNA form, the CDR3 reads TGTGCCAACAGCCCGGGTCTCAACACTGAAGCTTTCTTT. This encodes CANSPGLNTEAFF.

To note about this clonotype: This sequence may be a read error, since a much larger clone differs from it by one base. The genes are TRBV12-3 or TRBV12-4 and TRBJ1-2; TRBD1 is a possible D gene (6 bases). The CDR3 is 14 residues long. CDR3: CANSFGRGTYGYTF. The CDR3 DNA sequence: TGTGCCAACAGTTTTGGCAGGGGTACCTATGGCTACACCTTC.

Points on this clonotype: This may arise from a read error, as a much more abundant clone is one base away. The chain is built from TRBV5-1 and TRBJ1-2; D uncertain. The CDR3 totals 16 residues. Looked up from germline, CDR1 is SGHRS and CDR2 is YFSETQ. With 7 bases removed from V and 4 bases from J, the gap between germline ends came to 23 bases. CDR3 DNA: TGCGCCAGCTCACCGTCATCGGTTCGAAAGTCCTATGGCTACACCTTC. It translates to CASSPSSVRKSYGYTF. Full variable domain (missing parts from reference TRBV5-1 and TRBJ1-2): KAGVTQTPRYLIKTRGQQVTLSCSPISGHRSVSWYQQTPGQGLQFLFEYFSETQRNKGNFPGRFSGRQFSNSRSEMNVSTLELGDSALYLCASSPSSVRKSYGYTFGSGTRLTVV.

This clonotype occurred many times. The CDR3 protein is CASSSLLINYEQYF. CDR3 DNA sequence: TGTGCCAGCAGTTCCCTCCTCATAAACTACGAGCAGTACTTC. The chain links TRBV12-3 or TRBV12-4 to TRBJ2-7, with D hard to call. V lost 4 bases to trimming and J lost 3 bases, with 13 bases between them. This CDR3 has 14 residues.

As for this clonotype: The junction departs from the called germline gene at one end, perhaps through a read error. This chain links TRBV3-1 with TRBJ2-7; D possibly uses TRBD1 or TRBD2 (5 bases each). In germline, CDR1 is LGHDT, CDR2 YNNKEL (reference sequence). The CDR3 runs to 13 residues. For the CDR3, the DNA is TGTGCCAACAGCCAGGGACGGAATTACGAGCAGTACTTC. Encoded protein: CANSQGRNYEQYF.